This T cell receptor (beta chain) was documented in a study of preoperative IRX-2 immunotherapy in early breast cancer. Stated treatment: preoperative locoregional IRX-2 cytokine immunotherapy. Produced via immunoSEQ multiplex PCR; TCRdb's table is partial and in-frame only. The data show some 29,000 clones, roughly 90% seen once. Trimming pared 1 base from V and 4 bases from J, leaving 7 bases between. In germline, CDR1 is LNHDA, CDR2 SQIVND (reference sequence). The CDR3 spans 13 residues. The chain recombines TRBV19 with TRBJ1-2; D ambiguous. The sample was collected from a patient treated with IRX-2 immunotherapy. The sequence was obtained from a human donor with breast cancer. The DNA for the CDR3 is TGTGCCAGTAGTATAGTAACGTCCTATGGCTACACCTTC. Translating it yields CASSIVTSYGYTF.